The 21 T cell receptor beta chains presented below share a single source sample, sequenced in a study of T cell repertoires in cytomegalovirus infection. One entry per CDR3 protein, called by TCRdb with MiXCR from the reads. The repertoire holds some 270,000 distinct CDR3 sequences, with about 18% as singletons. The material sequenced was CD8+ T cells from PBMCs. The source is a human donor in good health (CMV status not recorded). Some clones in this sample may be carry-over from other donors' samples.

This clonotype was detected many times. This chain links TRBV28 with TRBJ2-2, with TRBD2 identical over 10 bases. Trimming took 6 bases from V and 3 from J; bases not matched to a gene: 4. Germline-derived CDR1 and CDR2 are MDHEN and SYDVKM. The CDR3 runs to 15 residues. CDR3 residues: CASRLAGAYTGELFF. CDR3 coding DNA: TGTGCCAGCAGGCTAGCGGGGGCCTACACCGGGGAGCTGTTTTTT.

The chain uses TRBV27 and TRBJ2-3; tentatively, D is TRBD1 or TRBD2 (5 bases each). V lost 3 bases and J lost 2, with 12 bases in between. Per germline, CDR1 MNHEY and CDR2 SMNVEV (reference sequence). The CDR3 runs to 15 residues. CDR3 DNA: TGTGCCAGCAGTTTGAGGGGCCGCCCCACAGATACGCAGTATTTT. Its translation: CASSLRGRPTDTQYF.

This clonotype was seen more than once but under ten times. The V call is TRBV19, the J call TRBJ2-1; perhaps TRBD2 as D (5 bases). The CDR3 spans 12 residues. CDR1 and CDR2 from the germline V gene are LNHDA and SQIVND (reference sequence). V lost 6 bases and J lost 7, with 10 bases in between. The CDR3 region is CASRNGVNEQFF. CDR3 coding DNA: TGTGCCAGTAGAAACGGGGTGAATGAGCAGTTCTTC.

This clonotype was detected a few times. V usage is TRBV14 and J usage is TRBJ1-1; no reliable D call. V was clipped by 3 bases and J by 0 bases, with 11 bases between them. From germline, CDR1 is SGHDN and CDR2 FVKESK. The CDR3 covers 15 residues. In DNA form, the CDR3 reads TGTGCCAGCAGCCAGACGAGCATGGTGAACACTGAAGCTTTCTTT. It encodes CASSQTSMVNTEAFF.

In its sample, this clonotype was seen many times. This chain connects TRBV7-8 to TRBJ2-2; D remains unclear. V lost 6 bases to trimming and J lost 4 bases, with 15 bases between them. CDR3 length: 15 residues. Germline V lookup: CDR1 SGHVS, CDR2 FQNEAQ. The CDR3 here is CASRRSAEATGELFF. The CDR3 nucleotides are TGTGCCAGCAGACGAAGTGCCGAAGCCACCGGGGAGCTGTTTTTT.

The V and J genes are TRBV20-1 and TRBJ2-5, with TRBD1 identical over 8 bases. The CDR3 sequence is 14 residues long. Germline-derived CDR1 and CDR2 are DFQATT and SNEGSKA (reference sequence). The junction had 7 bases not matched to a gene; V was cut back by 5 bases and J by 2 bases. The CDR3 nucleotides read TGCAGTGCTGTTACCTGGACAGGGCAAGAGACCCAGTACTTC. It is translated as CSAVTWTGQETQYF.

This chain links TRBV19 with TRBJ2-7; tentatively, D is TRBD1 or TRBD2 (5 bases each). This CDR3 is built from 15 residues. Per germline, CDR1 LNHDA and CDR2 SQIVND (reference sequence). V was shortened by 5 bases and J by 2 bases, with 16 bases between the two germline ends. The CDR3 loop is CASSLGQGPPYEQYF. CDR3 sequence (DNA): TGTGCCAGTAGTCTCGGGCAGGGACCACCCTACGAGCAGTACTTC.

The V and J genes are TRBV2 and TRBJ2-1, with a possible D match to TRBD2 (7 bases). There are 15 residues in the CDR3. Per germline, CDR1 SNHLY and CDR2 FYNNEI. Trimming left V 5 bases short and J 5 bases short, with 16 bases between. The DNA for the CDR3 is TGTGCCAGCAGTATTGCGCGGGGGCCCAACAATGAGCAGTTCTTC. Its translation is CASSIARGPNNEQFF.

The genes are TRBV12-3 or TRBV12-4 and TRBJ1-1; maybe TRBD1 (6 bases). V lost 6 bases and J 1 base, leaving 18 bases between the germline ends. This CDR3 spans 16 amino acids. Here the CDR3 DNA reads TGTGCCAGCAGGACGATTGATACAGGGAGGAACACTGAAGCTTTCTTT. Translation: CASRTIDTGRNTEAFF.

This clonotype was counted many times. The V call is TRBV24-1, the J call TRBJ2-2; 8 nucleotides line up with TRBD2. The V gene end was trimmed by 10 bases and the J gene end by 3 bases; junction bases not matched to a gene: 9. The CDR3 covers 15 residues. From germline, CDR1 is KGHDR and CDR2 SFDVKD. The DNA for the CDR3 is TGTGCCACGAGTCCCGGGACTAGAGACACCGGGGAGCTGTTTTTT. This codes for CATSPGTRDTGELFF.

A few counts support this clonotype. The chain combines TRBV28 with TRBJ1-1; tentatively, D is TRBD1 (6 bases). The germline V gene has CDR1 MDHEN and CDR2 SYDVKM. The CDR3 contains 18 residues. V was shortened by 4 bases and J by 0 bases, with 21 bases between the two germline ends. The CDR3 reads CASSSPIRQASLNTEAFF. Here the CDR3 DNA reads TGTGCCAGCAGTTCCCCTATAAGACAGGCGTCACTGAACACTGAAGCTTTCTTT.

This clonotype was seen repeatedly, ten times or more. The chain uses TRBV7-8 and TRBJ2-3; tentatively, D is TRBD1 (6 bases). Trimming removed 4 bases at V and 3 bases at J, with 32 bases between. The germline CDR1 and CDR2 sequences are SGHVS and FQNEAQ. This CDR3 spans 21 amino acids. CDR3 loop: CASSWYPDSPPTQRGTDTQYF. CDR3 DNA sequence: TGTGCCAGCAGCTGGTACCCCGACTCTCCCCCCACTCAGAGGGGGACAGATACGCAGTATTTT.

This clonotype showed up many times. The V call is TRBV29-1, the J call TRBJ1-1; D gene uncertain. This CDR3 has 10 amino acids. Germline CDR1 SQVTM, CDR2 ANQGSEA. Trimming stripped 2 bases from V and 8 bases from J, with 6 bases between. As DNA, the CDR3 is TGCAGCGTTGAATTGGGGGAAGCTTTCTTT. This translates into CSVELGEAFF.

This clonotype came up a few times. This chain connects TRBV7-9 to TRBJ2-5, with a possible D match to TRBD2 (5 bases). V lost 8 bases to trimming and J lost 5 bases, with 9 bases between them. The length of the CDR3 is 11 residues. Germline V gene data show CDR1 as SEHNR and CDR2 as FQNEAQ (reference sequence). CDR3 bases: TGTGCCAGCGGGCCGGGGGAGACCCAGTACTTC. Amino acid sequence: CASGPGETQYF.

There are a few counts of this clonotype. The CDR3, as DNA: TGTGCCAGCAGCTCCCGCGGGGCCCCCCCCTACAATGAGCAGTTCTTC. Translation gives CASSSRGAPPYNEQFF. The chain employs TRBV11-3 and TRBJ2-1; possible D gene TRBD2, 6 bases. V gave up 4 bases and J gave up 2 bases, with 15 bases separating them. Per germline, CDR1 SGHNT and CDR2 YENEEA. The CDR3 sequence is 16 residues long.

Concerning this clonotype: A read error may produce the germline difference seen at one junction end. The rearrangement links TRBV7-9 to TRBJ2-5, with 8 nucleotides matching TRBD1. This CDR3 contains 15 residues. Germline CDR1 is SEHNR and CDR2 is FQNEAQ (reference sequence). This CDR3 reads CTSSYRQGYQETQYF. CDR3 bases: TGTACCAGCAGCTACCGACAGGGGTACCAAGAGACCCAGTACTTC.

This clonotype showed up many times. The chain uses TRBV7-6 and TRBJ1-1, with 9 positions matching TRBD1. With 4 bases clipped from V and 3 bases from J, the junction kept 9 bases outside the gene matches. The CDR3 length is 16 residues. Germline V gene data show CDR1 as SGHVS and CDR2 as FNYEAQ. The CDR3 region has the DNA TGTGCCAGCAGCTCGATATGGACAGGGGACGACACTGAAGCTTTCTTT. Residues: CASSSIWTGDDTEAFF.

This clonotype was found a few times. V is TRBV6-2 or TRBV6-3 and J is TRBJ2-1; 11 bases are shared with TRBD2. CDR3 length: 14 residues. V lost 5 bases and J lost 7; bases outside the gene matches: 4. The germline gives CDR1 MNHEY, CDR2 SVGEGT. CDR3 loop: CASSALAGGNEQFF. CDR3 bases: TGTGCCAGCAGTGCTCTAGCGGGGGGAAATGAGCAGTTCTTC.

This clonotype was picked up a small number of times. CDR3 bases: TGTGCCAGCAGTTTGGACAGGGCGACAGATACGCAGTATTTT. Residues: CASSLDRATDTQYF. This chain links TRBV28 with TRBJ2-3; 8 bases are a match to TRBD1. This CDR3 region has 14 residues. V shed 3 bases and J 3 bases; nucleotides not matched to a gene: 2. Looked up from germline, CDR1 is MDHEN and CDR2 is SYDVKM.

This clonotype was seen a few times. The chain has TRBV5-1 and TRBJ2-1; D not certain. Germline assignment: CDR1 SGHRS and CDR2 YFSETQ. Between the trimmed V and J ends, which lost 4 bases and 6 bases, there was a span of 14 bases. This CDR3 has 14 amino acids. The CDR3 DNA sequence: TGCGCCAGCAGCCCCCAACTGGGATTCAATGAGCAGTTCTTC. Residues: CASSPQLGFNEQFF.

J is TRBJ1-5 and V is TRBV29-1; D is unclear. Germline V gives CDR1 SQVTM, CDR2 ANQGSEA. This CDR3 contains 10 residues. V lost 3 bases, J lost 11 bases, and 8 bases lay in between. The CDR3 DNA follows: TGCAGCGTTGAGAGGCGGGCCCAGCATTTT. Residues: CSVERRAQHF.